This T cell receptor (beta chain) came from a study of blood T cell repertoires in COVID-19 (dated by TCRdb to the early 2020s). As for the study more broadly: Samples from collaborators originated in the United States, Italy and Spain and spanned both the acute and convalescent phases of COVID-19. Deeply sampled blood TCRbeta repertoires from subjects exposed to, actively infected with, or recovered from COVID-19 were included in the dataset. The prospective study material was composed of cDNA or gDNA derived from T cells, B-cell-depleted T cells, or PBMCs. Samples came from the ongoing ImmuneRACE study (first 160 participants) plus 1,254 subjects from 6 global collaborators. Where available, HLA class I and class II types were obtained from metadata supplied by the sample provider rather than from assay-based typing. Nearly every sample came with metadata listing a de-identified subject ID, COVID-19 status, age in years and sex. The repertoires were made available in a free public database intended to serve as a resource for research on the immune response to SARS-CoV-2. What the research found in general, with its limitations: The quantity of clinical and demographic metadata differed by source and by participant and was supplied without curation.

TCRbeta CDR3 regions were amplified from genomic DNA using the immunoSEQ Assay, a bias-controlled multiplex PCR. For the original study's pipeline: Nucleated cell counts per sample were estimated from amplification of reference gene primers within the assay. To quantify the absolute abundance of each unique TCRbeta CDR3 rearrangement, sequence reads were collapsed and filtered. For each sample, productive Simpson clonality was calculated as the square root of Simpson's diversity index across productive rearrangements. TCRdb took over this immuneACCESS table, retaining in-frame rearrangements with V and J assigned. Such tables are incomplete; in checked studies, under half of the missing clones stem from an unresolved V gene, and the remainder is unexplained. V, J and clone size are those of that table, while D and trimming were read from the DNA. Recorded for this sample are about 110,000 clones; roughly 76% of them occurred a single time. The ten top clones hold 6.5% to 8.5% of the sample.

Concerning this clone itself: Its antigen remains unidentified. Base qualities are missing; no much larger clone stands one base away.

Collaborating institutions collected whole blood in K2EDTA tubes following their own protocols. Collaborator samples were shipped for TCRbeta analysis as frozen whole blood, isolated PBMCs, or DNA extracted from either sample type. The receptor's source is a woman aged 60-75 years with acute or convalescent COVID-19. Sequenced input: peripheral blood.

The bases read TGTGCCAGCAGCCAGGGCCTGACAGATACGCAGTATTTT. Protein translation: CASSQGLTDTQYF. Recombination joined TRBV14 with TRBJ2-3; the D gene is unclear. The junction shows trimming of 3 bases on V and 3 bases on J, plus 7 bases between the germline ends. There are 13 amino acids in the CDR3, from cysteine to phenylalanine inclusive. Of the read, only the CDR3 DNA is kept; its 39 bases are in frame from base 1. From a lookup of the germline V gene, CDR1 and CDR2 are SGHDN and FVKESK.